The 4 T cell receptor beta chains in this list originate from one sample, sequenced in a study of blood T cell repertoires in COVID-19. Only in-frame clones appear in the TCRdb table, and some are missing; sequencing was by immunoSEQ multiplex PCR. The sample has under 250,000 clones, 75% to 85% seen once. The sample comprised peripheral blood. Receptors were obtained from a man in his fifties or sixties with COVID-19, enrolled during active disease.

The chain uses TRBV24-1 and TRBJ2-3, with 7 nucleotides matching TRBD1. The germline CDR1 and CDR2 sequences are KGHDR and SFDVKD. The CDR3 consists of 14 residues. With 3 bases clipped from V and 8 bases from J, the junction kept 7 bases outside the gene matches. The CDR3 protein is CATSDRTGIVTQYF. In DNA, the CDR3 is TGTGCCACCAGTGATCGGACAGGAATCGTTACGCAGTATTTT.

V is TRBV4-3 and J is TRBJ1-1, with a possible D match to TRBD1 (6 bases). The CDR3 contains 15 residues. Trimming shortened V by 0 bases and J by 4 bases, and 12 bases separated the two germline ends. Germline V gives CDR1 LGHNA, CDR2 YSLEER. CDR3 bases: TGCGCCAGCAGCCAAGAAAGGGGGACGGGCACTGAAGCTTTCTTT. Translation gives CASSQERGTGTEAFF.

The DNA of the CDR3 is TGTGCCACCAGGGCCTTCTCTGGAAACACCATATATTTT. It translates to CATRAFSGNTIYF. The chain employs TRBV15 and TRBJ1-3; no firm D call. The germline V gene encodes CDR1 LNHNV and CDR2 YYDKDF (reference sequence). This CDR3 has 13 residues. V was cut by 6 bases and J by 0 bases, with 6 bases left in between.

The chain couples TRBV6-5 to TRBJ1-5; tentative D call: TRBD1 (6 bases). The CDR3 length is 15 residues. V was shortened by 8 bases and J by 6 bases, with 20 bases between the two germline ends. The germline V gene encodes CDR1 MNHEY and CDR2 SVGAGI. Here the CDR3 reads CASWGGGLISQPQHF. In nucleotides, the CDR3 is TGTGCCAGCTGGGGAGGGGGTTTAATTAGTCAGCCCCAGCATTTT.